This T cell receptor beta chain was captured by sequencing in a study of cytomegalovirus exposure and HLA in healthy donors. From germline, CDR1 is MNHNY and CDR2 SVGAGI (reference sequence). This CDR3 is built from 13 residues. The V end was cut by 2 bases, the J end by 4 bases, with 5 bases between. 60 Vbeta and 13 Jbeta primers were used in PCR. Assay used: immunoSEQ multiplex PCR; TCRdb lists only in-frame clones, some missing. The sample comprises more than 85,000 clones, just under 70% of which are singletons, and 5.4% rests with the top ten. The receptor's source is a woman in her 70s in good health and CMV-seropositive. Sequencing was performed on PBMCs. The chain has TRBV6-6 and TRBJ1-4; no definite D call. CDR3 bases: TGTGCCAGCAGTTACAGGAGTAATGAAAAACTGTTTTTT. Translation: CASSYRSNEKLFF.